Listed here is a single T cell receptor beta chain. The antigen is unknown. Donors were healthy Finnish babies undergoing corrective operations for congenital heart defects. During surgery, about 0.5-1 mL peripheral blood was drawn from four of eight donors. The data derive from a study of human thymus T cells. The CDR3 totals 12 residues. Germline values: CDR1 MNHEY, CDR2 SVGAGI. V was trimmed by 4 bases and J by 8 bases, leaving 11 bases between them. Some clones are missing from TCRdb's copy, which holds only in-frame ones; the method was immunoSEQ multiplex PCR. The sample includes 40,000 to 45,000 clones, nearly 95% of them seen just once. General study points: V and J gene usage appeared biased in thymic and blood repertoires.

What was sequenced was blood. This sequence joins TRBV6-5 and TRBJ1-2; tentatively, D is TRBD1 (5 bases). The TCR sequence derives from a boy less than two years old with a congenital heart defect but otherwise immunologically healthy. DNA for the CDR3: TGTGCCAGCAGTTGGGGCTCCAAAGGCTACACCTTC. Translation: CASSWGSKGYTF.